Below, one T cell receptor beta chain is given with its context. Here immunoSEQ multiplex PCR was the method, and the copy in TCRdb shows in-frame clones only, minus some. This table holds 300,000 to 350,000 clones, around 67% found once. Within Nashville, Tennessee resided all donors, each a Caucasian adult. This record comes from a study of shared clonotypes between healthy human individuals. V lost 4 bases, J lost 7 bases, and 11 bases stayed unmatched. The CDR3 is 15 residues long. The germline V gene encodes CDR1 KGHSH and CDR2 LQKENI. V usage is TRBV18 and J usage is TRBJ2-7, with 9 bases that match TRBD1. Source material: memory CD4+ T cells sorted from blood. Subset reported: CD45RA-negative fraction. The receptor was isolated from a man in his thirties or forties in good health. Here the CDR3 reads CASSLKTGGWWEQYF. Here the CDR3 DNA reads TGTGCCAGCTCACTGAAGACAGGGGGTTGGTGGGAGCAGTACTTC.